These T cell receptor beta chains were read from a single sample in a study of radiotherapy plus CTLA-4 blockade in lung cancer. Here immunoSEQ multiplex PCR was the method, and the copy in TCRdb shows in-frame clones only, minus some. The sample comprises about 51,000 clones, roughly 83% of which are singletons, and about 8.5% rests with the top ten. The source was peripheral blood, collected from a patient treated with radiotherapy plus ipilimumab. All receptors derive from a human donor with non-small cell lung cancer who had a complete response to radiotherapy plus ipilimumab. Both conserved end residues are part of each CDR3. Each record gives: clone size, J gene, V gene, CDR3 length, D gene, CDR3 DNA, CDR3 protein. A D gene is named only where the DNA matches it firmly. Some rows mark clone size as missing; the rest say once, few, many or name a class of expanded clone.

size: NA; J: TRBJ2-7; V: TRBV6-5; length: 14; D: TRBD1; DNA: TGTGCCAGCAGTAGGGGACAGAGGGCCTACGAGCAGTACTTC; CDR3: CASSRGQRAYEQYF
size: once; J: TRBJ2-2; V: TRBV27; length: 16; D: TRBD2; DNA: TGTGCCAGCAGTTCCCCGACTAGCTGGGGCACCGGGGAGCTGTTTTTT; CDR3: CASSSPTSWGTGELFF
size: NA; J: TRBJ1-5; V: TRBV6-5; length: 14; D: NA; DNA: TGTGCCAGCAGTTACTCAAGGGAGCGGGGTCTCCAGCATTTT; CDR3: CASSYSRERGLQHF
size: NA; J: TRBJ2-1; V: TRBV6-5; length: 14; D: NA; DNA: TGTGCCAGCAGCCTCACCCTACAGGGGAGGGAGCAGTTCTTC; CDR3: CASSLTLQGREQFF
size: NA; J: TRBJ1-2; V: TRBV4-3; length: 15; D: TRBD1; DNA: TGCGCCACCTCGGTTGGGACAGCTCTAAACTATGGCTACACCTTC; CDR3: CATSVGTALNYGYTF
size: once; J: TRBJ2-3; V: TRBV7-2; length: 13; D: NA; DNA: TGTGCCAGCAGCTCCGGACTATTTTATACGCAGTATTTT; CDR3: CASSSGLFYTQYF
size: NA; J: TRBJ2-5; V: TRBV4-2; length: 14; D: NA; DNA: TGTGCCAGCAGCCAAGGAACTTCCCTCGCGACCCAGTACTTC; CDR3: CASSQGTSLATQYF
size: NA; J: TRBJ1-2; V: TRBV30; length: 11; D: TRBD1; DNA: TGTGCCTGGAGTGACAGGGGAGGCTACACCTTC; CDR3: CAWSDRGGYTF
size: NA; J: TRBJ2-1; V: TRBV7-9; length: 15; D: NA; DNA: TGTGCCAGCAGCTTCGCCAAGCCCCTCTACAATGAGCAGTTCTTC; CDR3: CASSFAKPLYNEQFF
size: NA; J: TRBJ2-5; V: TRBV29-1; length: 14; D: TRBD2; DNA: TGCAGCGTTGATATAGCGGGGGACCAAGAGACCCAGTACTTC; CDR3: CSVDIAGDQETQYF
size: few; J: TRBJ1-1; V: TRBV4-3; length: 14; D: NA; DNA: TGCGCCAGCAGCCAAGATCGGGGTAACACTGAAGCTTTCTTT; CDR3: CASSQDRGNTEAFF
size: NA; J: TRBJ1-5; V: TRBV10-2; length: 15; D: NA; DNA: TGCGCCAGCAGTGAGTCCGGGGGCGGGGGTCAGCCCCAGCATTTT; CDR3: CASSESGGGGQPQHF
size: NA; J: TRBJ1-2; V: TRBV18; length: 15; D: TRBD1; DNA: TGTGCCAGCTCACGCTTCACAGGGGCAGAAGAAGGCTACACCTTC; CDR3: CASSRFTGAEEGYTF
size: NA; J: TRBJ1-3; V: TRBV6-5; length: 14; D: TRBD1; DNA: TGTGCCAGCAGTCGTGGACAGGGAAGAAACACCATATATTTT; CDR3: CASSRGQGRNTIYF
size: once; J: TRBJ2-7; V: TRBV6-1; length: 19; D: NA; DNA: TGTGCCAGCAGTGAATTTTACGGGGATTGGCAAACCAGCTCCTACGAGCAGTACTTC; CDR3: CASSEFYGDWQTSSYEQYF